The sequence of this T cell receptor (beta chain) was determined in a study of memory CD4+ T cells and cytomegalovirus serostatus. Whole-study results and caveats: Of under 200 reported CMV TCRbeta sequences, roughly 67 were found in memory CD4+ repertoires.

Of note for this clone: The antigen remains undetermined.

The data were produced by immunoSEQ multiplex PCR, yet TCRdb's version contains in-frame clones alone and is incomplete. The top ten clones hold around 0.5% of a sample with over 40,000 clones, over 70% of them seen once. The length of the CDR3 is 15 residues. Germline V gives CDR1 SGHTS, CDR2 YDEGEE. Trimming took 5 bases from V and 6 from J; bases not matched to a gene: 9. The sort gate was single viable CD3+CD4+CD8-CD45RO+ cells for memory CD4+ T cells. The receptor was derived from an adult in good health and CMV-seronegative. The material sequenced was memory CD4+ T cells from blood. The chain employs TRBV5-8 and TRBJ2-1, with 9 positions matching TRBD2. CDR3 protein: CASRWRGGRGNEQFF. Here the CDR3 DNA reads TGTGCCAGCAGATGGCGGGGGGGCCGGGGCAATGAGCAGTTCTTC.